The 24 T cell receptor beta chains reported below all come from one sample, sequenced in a study of a mutant IDH1 vaccine in newly diagnosed glioma. Time point meaning: week 5, during vaccination. The study gave 300 ug of mutant IDH1 20-mer peptide per vaccine dose, with topical imiquimod. No antigen is known for these receptors. Profiled with immunoSEQ multiplex PCR; TCRdb holds only in-frame clones, not every one. The data contain roughly 42,000 clones, 70% to 90% of them singletons. Specimen: PBMCs, collected from a glioma patient whose treatment included an IDH1 peptide vaccine. These receptors were taken from a man in his forties or fifties with glioma.

This chain links TRBV2 with TRBJ2-6; D is unclear. The CDR3 covers 13 residues. The germline V gene has CDR1 SNHLY and CDR2 FYNNEI. V gave up 3 bases and J gave up 0 bases, with 0 bases separating them. CDR3 residues: CASSDSGANVLTF. In nucleotides, the CDR3 is TGTGCCAGCAGTGACTCTGGGGCCAACGTCCTGACTTTC.

This chain connects TRBV19 to TRBJ1-1; unclear D gene. Trimming removed 3 bases from V and 3 bases from J, with 8 bases in between. The CDR3 runs to 13 residues. From germline, CDR1 is LNHDA and CDR2 SQIVND (reference sequence). The CDR3 DNA reads as TGTGCCAGTAGTATCTTCTCTTACACTGAAGCTTTCTTT. Its translation: CASSIFSYTEAFF.

V is TRBV27 and J is TRBJ2-5; 10 bases align to TRBD1. This CDR3 is 15 amino acids long. Germline lookup yields CDR1 MNHEY and CDR2 SMNVEV (reference sequence). The ends lost 3 bases at V and 5 bases at J; junction bases unmatched: 6. The CDR3 DNA sequence: TGTGCCAGCAGTTTGCCTGGGACAGGGGTTGAGACCCAGTACTTC. Translating it yields CASSLPGTGVETQYF.

This clone was found once. This chain connects TRBV6-5 to TRBJ1-5; 9 bases fit TRBD1. Germline CDR1 and CDR2: MNHEY and SVGAGI. CDR3 size: 15 residues. V lost 6 bases and J lost 4; bases outside the gene matches: 7. CDR3 protein: CASSMGQGLNQPQHF. The CDR3 DNA reads TGTGCCAGCAGCATGGGACAGGGACTAAATCAGCCCCAGCATTTT.

The chain links TRBV27 to TRBJ2-7; 8 bases align to TRBD2. The germline V gene encodes CDR1 MNHEY and CDR2 SMNVEV (reference sequence). The CDR3 contains 14 residues. V trimming: 5 bases; J trimming: 6 bases; junction bases outside the gene matches: 9. The CDR3 here is CASSPGTRPSEQYF. The CDR3 coding sequence is TGTGCCAGCAGTCCCGGGACTAGACCTAGCGAGCAGTACTTC.

The V gene is TRBV18, the J gene TRBJ2-7, with TRBD2 matching 7 bases. Germline V gives CDR1 KGHSH, CDR2 LQKENI. The junction had 7 bases not matched to a gene; V was cut back by 1 base and J by 7 bases. The CDR3 consists of 14 residues. CDR3 nucleotides: TGTGCCAGCTCACCACGCGGCGGGAGTTCGGAGCAGTACTTC. This sequence encodes CASSPRGGSSEQYF. Supplemented by reference TRBV18 and TRBJ2-7, the full variable domain reads NAGVMQNPRHLVRRRGQEARLRCSPMKGHSHVYWYRQLPEEGLKFMVYLQKENIIDESGMPKERFSAEFPKEGPSILRIQQVVRGDSAAYFCASSPRGGSSEQYFGPGTRLTVT.

This chain uses TRBV9 with TRBJ1-2; no definite D call. This CDR3 has 17 residues. Germline loops: CDR1 SGDLS, CDR2 YYNGEE. V was trimmed by 3 bases and J by 1 base, leaving 19 bases between them. The CDR3 loop reads CASSDPGVWKDNYGYTF. The CDR3 coding sequence is TGTGCCAGCAGCGACCCCGGGGTGTGGAAAGATAACTATGGCTACACCTTC.

J is TRBJ2-7 and V is TRBV2; TRBD2 matches 9 bases. V dropped 3 bases and J dropped 5; count of bases not matched to a gene: 8. In germline, CDR1 is SNHLY, CDR2 FYNNEI. This CDR3 has 15 residues. In nucleotides, the CDR3 is TGTGCCAGCAGTGAGTCTACCAGCGGGAGGAACGAGCAGTACTTC. This encodes CASSESTSGRNEQYF.

This chain uses TRBV13 with TRBJ2-1, with D unclear. CDR3 length: 17 amino acids. Germline CDR1 PRHDT, CDR2 FYEKMQ (reference sequence). The V gene lost 5 bases and the J gene lost 0 bases, with 17 bases spanning the gap. The CDR3 DNA reads as TGTGCCAGCAGCCTCCCGTCCGGAACTCTCTCCTACAATGAGCAGTTCTTC. Translation: CASSLPSGTLSYNEQFF.

V is TRBV18 and J is TRBJ2-6, with D perhaps TRBD1 or TRBD2 (6 bases each). The CDR3 totals 17 residues. From germline, CDR1 is KGHSH and CDR2 LQKENI. Trimming cost V 6 bases and J 0 bases, with 15 bases left between them. The CDR3 DNA sequence: TGTGCCAGCTCCTCGAGGGGGGTCAGCTCTGGGGCCAACGTCCTGACTTTC. This codes for CASSSRGVSSGANVLTF.

The chain employs TRBV7-2 and TRBJ2-7; unclear D gene. The ends were cut back, 2 bases at V and 5 bases at J, with 10 bases in the middle. Germline V gives CDR1 SGHTA, CDR2 FQGNSA. The CDR3 runs 13 residues. DNA for the CDR3: TGTGCCAGCAGCTTAAGGTACGGCGACGAGCAGTACTTC. Its protein product is CASSLRYGDEQYF.

The chain links TRBV18 to TRBJ1-2, with D tentatively TRBD1 (5 bases). This CDR3 region has 16 residues. Deletions cut 3 bases from V and 0 bases from J, with 14 bases between. The germline V gene has CDR1 KGHSH and CDR2 LQKENI. The CDR3 region is CASSPGRNRANYGYTF. The DNA for the CDR3 is TGTGCCAGCTCACCGGGACGGAATCGAGCTAACTATGGCTACACCTTC.

This chain joins TRBV20-1 and TRBJ2-2; D uncertain. Germline V CDR1 and CDR2: DFQATT, SNEGSKA (reference sequence). The V and J ends lost 0 bases and 7 bases respectively, with 3 bases between them. CDR3 length equals 11 residues. The CDR3 coding sequence is TGCAGTGCTAGAGACGGCGGGGAGCTGTTTTTT. It specifies CSARDGGELFF.

The rearrangement joins TRBV5-8 to TRBJ2-6; D is unclear. Germline values: CDR1 SGHTS, CDR2 YDEGEE. The germline V and J ends were trimmed by 2 bases and 0 bases, with 15 bases remaining between them. This CDR3 has 18 amino acids. CDR3: CASSFQAQALSGANVLTF. Written as DNA, the CDR3 is TGTGCCAGCAGCTTTCAGGCGCAAGCTCTCTCTGGGGCCAACGTCCTGACTTTC.

The gene calls are TRBV4-2 and TRBJ1-2; no clear D gene. Trimming left V 0 bases short and J 2 bases short, with 7 bases between. CDR3 size: 14 residues. Germline V gene data show CDR1 as LGHNA and CDR2 as YNFKEQ. The CDR3 nucleotides read TGTGCCAGCAGCCAAGATAGAGGGAACTATGGCTACACCTTC. It specifies CASSQDRGNYGYTF.

The chain uses TRBV7-2 and TRBJ2-3; 7 bases are a match to TRBD2. V gave up 5 bases and J gave up 14 bases; unmatched junction bases: 13. The CDR3 has 13 residues. CDR1 and CDR2 from the germline V gene are SGHTA and FQGNSA. CDR3 in amino acids: CASSHPTSVSPYF. As DNA, the CDR3 is TGTGCCAGCAGCCACCCCACTAGCGTTTCCCCGTATTTT.

The V gene is TRBV5-6, the J gene TRBJ1-6, with TRBD1 as a possible D gene (6 bases). Germline V gives CDR1 SGHDT, CDR2 YYEEEE. Trimming shortened V by 2 bases and J by 0 bases, and 15 bases separated the two germline ends. The CDR3 is 18 residues long. This CDR3 reads CASSFDGQSSSYNSPLHF. CDR3 nucleotides: TGTGCCAGCAGCTTCGATGGACAGAGTAGCTCCTATAATTCACCCCTCCACTTT.

This CDR3 reads CASSLVAERSYEQYF. CDR3 DNA sequence: TGTGCCAGCAGCTTAGTCGCGGAGCGCTCCTACGAGCAGTACTTC. The gene calls are TRBV7-2 and TRBJ2-7; D call uncertain. The CDR3 is 15 amino acids. The V end was cut by 1 base, the J end by 0 bases, with 10 bases between. The germline gives CDR1 SGHTA, CDR2 FQGNSA.

V gene TRBV6-4 combines with J gene TRBJ2-1; TRBD1 matches at 8 bases. Unmatched junction bases numbered 1, after V lost 5 bases and J lost 7 bases. CDR1 MRHNA and CDR2 SNTAGT come from the germline V gene. The CDR3 length is 12 residues. CDR3: CASSRTGNEQFF. In nucleotides, the CDR3 is TGTGCCAGCAGTCGGACAGGGAATGAGCAGTTCTTC.

The rearrangement uses TRBV14 and TRBJ1-4; 7 positions agree with TRBD1. The V and J ends lost 4 bases and 8 bases, in that order; junction bases with no gene match: 10. The CDR3 is 15 amino acids. Germline-derived CDR1 and CDR2 are SGHDN and FVKESK. Here the CDR3 reads CASSLRTGRGEKLFF. The CDR3 DNA follows: TGTGCCAGCAGCCTTAGGACAGGCCGGGGGGAAAAACTGTTTTTT.

Comments on this clone: Other DNA sequences in the sample encode the same CDR3. The rearrangement links TRBV5-6 to TRBJ2-5; D might be TRBD1 (6 bases). This CDR3 has 14 residues. V lost 2 bases to trimming and J lost 1 base, with 9 bases between them. CDR1 SGHDT and CDR2 YYEEEE come from the germline V gene. CDR3 residues: CASSLGQIQETQYF. The DNA for the CDR3 is TGTGCCAGCAGCTTAGGACAGATCCAAGAGACCCAGTACTTC.

The V call is TRBV9, the J call TRBJ2-7, with D possibly TRBD2 on 5 matching bases. Trimming took off 0 bases at V and 2 bases at J, with 9 bases between the two ends. The CDR3 totals 14 residues. The germline gives CDR1 SGDLS, CDR2 YYNGEE. The CDR3 DNA sequence: TGTGCCAGCAGCGTAGCCGCGGGTCCCTACGAGCAGTACTTC. Translation: CASSVAAGPYEQYF.

The gene calls are TRBV30 and TRBJ2-7; TRBD1 aligns across 10 bases. Trimming took 2 bases from V and 3 from J; bases not matched to a gene: 7. The length of the CDR3 is 15 residues. Germline CDR1 is GTSNPN and CDR2 is SVGIG (reference sequence). The CDR3 DNA reads as TGTGCCTGGAGTATGGGACAGGGGCCTCACTACGAGCAGTACTTC. This gives the protein CAWSMGQGPHYEQYF.

This clone has a handful of counts. As DNA, the CDR3 is TGTGCCAGCAGCTTGGAGACTAGGCGGGACAACTATGGCTACACCTTC. Amino acids: CASSLETRRDNYGYTF. The chain links TRBV5-5 to TRBJ1-2, with D possibly being TRBD1 (5 bases). V gave up 0 bases and J gave up 2 bases, with 14 bases separating them. The CDR3 has 16 residues. Germline CDR1 reads SGHKS; CDR2 reads YYEKEE (reference sequence). Drawing the rest from reference TRBV5-5 and TRBJ1-2, the complete variable domain is DAGVTQSPTHLIKTRGQQVTLRCSPISGHKSVSWYQQVLGQGPQFIFQYYEKEERGRGNFPDRFSARQFPNYSSELNVNALLLGDSALYLCASSLETRRDNYGYTFGSGTRLTVV.